These 21 T cell receptor beta chains originate from one sample sequenced in a study of identical twins. TCRdb used MiXCR to reprocess the 5' RACE reads, holding one entry per CDR3 protein. The table includes under 250,000 distinct CDR3 sequences, approximately 6.8% detected once. The data also belong to a second study, concerning yellow fever vaccine responses in identical twins.

The source material was CD8+ T cells sorted from blood. Receptor source: a woman under 30 in good health.

V usage is TRBV15 and J usage is TRBJ1-6, with 7 bases identical to TRBD1. This CDR3 has 14 residues. With V trimmed by 4 bases and J by 11 bases, 8 bases remained unmatched. CDR1 LNHNV and CDR2 YYDKDF come from the germline V gene (reference sequence). For the CDR3, the DNA is TGTGCCACCAGCACCAGACAGGGTACGGCACCCCTCCACTTT. This codes for CATSTRQGTAPLHF. Full variable domain (missing parts from reference TRBV15 and TRBJ1-6): DAMVIQNPRYQVTQFGKPVTLSCSQTLNHNVMYWYQQKSSQAPKLLFHYYDKDFNNEADTPDNFQSRRPNTSFCFLDIRSPGLGDTAMYLCATSTRQGTAPLHFGNGTRLTVT.

This chain uses TRBV9 with TRBJ2-1; 10 nucleotides match TRBD2. There are 16 residues in the CDR3. Germline lookup yields CDR1 SGDLS and CDR2 YYNGEE. Trimming cost V 3 bases and J 0 bases; bases outside gene matches: 3. The CDR3 sequence is CASSGASGGSYNEQFF. The CDR3 DNA reads TGTGCCAGCAGCGGGGCTAGCGGGGGCTCCTACAATGAGCAGTTCTTC.

In this sample, this clonotype turned up a few times. The V gene is TRBV27, the J gene TRBJ2-2; TRBD2 matches at 15 bases. Germline V CDR1 and CDR2: MNHEY, SMNVEV (reference sequence). The CDR3 covers 18 residues. Unmatched junction bases numbered 5, after V lost 6 bases and J lost 0 bases. CDR3 sequence (DNA): TGTGCCAGCAGGGGGGGACTAGCGGGAGGCTCGAACACCGGGGAGCTGTTTTTT. Translated: CASRGGLAGGSNTGELFF.

This chain links TRBV12-3 or TRBV12-4 with TRBJ2-7; TRBD2 might be the D (6 bases). The V and J ends lost 4 bases and 7 bases respectively, with 8 bases between them. The CDR3 totals 11 residues. CDR3 nucleotide sequence: TGTGCCAGCAGTTGGGGGGAAGAGCAGTACTTC. Translating gives CASSWGEEQYF.

This clonotype was recorded many times. This chain connects TRBV7-6 to TRBJ1-5; 7 bases line up with TRBD1. V dropped 1 base and J dropped 6; count of bases not matched to a gene: 6. The CDR3 has 15 residues. CDR1 is SGHVS, CDR2 FNYEAQ, per germline. CDR3 residues: CASSLGQGVGQPQHF. In DNA form, the CDR3 reads TGTGCCAGCAGCTTAGGGCAGGGGGTAGGTCAGCCCCAGCATTTT.

This sequence joins TRBV9 and TRBJ2-1; possible D gene TRBD2, 8 bases. The CDR3 has 16 residues. The germline CDR1 and CDR2 sequences are SGDLS and YYNGEE. The V and J ends lost 3 bases and 5 bases respectively, with 18 bases between them. The CDR3 sequence: CASSAPGGTRDNEQFF. CDR3 nucleotide sequence: TGTGCCAGCAGCGCCCCAGGGGGGACTAGGGACAATGAGCAGTTCTTC.

This clonotype showed up just a few times. The CDR3 sequence: CASSTQGITGELFF. CDR3 in DNA: TGTGCCAGCAGCACACAGGGGATCACCGGGGAGCTGTTTTTT. The gene calls are TRBV9 and TRBJ2-2; 7 nucleotides line up with TRBD1. CDR1 is SGDLS and CDR2 is YYNGEE in the germline V gene. The V segment lost 4 bases and the J segment 4 bases; nucleotides outside the gene matches: 4. This CDR3 contains 14 residues.

V usage is TRBV11-3 and J usage is TRBJ2-1; TRBD2 aligns across 12 bases. Germline V gene lookup returns CDR1 SGHNT and CDR2 YENEEA. The trim removed 1 base at V and 7 bases at J, leaving 8 bases unmatched. The CDR3 spans 17 residues. In DNA form, the CDR3 reads TGTGCCAGCAGCTTAGCCCCGACTAGCGGGAGTTGGAATGAGCAGTTCTTC. Protein sequence: CASSLAPTSGSWNEQFF.

In its sample, this clonotype was seen a few times. The chain is built from TRBV4-2 and TRBJ2-1; 8 nucleotides align to TRBD2. Germline lookup yields CDR1 LGHNA and CDR2 YNFKEQ. This CDR3 has 16 amino acids. J was trimmed by 0 bases and V by 0 bases; bases with no gene match: 1. The CDR3 sequence is CASSQEAGGSYNEQFF. CDR3 coding DNA: TGTGCCAGCAGCCAAGAGGCGGGGGGCTCCTACAATGAGCAGTTCTTC.

The chain employs TRBV6-5 and TRBJ1-2, with D unclear. V was cut by 0 bases and J by 8 bases, with 16 bases left in between. This CDR3 has 15 residues. Per the germline V gene, CDR1 is MNHEY and CDR2 is SVGAGI. CDR3 nucleotide sequence: TGTGCCAGCAGTTACTCGAATAGTGGTGGTGGAGGCTACACCTTC. Translation: CASSYSNSGGGGYTF.

The CDR3 loop reads CASSLASRAGEAFF. The CDR3 DNA reads as TGTGCCAGCAGCTTAGCGTCCAGGGCGGGTGAAGCTTTCTTT. The rearrangement joins TRBV7-8 to TRBJ1-1, with TRBD1 as a possible D gene (5 bases). Deletions cut 0 bases from V and 7 bases from J, with 12 bases between. Germline CDR1 SGHVS, CDR2 FQNEAQ. The CDR3 has 14 residues.

This clonotype was observed a handful of times. Here the CDR3 reads CASSVSGISYNEQFF. In DNA form, the CDR3 reads TGTGCCAGCAGCGTTAGCGGGATCTCCTACAATGAGCAGTTCTTC. The chain recombines TRBV9 with TRBJ2-1; 8 nucleotides match TRBD2. This CDR3 is built from 15 residues. The V and J ends lost 2 bases and 0 bases, in that order; junction bases with no gene match: 1. Germline assignment: CDR1 SGDLS and CDR2 YYNGEE.

This clonotype was observed a few times. The genes are TRBV15 and TRBJ2-1, with 13 bases that match TRBD2. The CDR3 has 16 residues. Trimming at V came to 9 bases and at J to 0 bases, leaving 5 bases not matched to a gene. Germline CDR1 and CDR2: LNHNV and YYDKDF (reference sequence). CDR3 nucleotide sequence: TGTGCCACAACTAGCGGGAGGGACGTCTCCTACAATGAGCAGTTCTTC. Translation gives CATTSGRDVSYNEQFF.

Many counts were recorded for this clonotype. The CDR3 nucleotides are TGCAGTGTCGACACAGGGAGCGCCTACAATGAGCAGTTCTTC. This translates into CSVDTGSAYNEQFF. The rearrangement uses TRBV20-1 and TRBJ2-1; a possible D gene is TRBD1 (6 bases). Trimming stripped 7 bases from V and 2 bases from J, with 15 bases between. The CDR3 loop spans 14 amino acids. CDR1 is DFQATT, CDR2 SNEGSKA, per germline (reference sequence).

The table lists this clonotype with a few counts. The chain is built from TRBV5-1 and TRBJ2-1, with 10 bases fitting TRBD1. V shed 3 bases, J shed 5 bases, and the junction held 5 bases outside the gene matches. This CDR3 has 15 residues. Germline CDR1 and CDR2: SGHRS and YFSETQ. The CDR3 protein is CASSSTGTGDNEQFF. The CDR3 nucleotides are TGCGCCAGCAGCTCGACCGGGACAGGGGACAATGAGCAGTTCTTC.

This clonotype was picked up many times. V and J are TRBV2 and TRBJ2-1; 7 nucleotides line up with TRBD1. The CDR3 has 11 amino acids. J lost 6 bases, V lost 9 bases, and 2 bases had no gene match. Germline assignment: CDR1 SNHLY and CDR2 FYNNEI. Here the CDR3 reads CARGTANEQFF. In DNA, the CDR3 is TGTGCCAGGGGGACAGCCAATGAGCAGTTCTTC.

This clonotype was seen ten or more times. This chain links TRBV4-1 with TRBJ2-7, with D hard to call. V was shortened by 0 bases and J by 1 base, with 13 bases between the two germline ends. The CDR3 extends over 16 amino acids. Germline V lookup: CDR1 MGHRA, CDR2 YSYEKL. Written as DNA, the CDR3 is TGCGCCAGCAGCCAAGATTCGGCAGGTCCTTCCTACGAGCAGTACTTC. Translating gives CASSQDSAGPSYEQYF.

There are a few counts of this clonotype. This chain uses TRBV24-1 with TRBJ2-3; 10 bases align to TRBD1. This CDR3 is 16 amino acids long. The ends lost 3 bases at V and 3 bases at J; junction bases unmatched: 5. Germline assignment: CDR1 KGHDR and CDR2 SFDVKD. CDR3 amino acids: CATSDLRDRGTDTQYF. As DNA, the CDR3 is TGTGCCACCAGTGATCTTCGGGACAGGGGTACAGATACGCAGTATTTT.

This clonotype occurred a few times. The rearrangement links TRBV21-1 to TRBJ2-3. TRBV21-1 is a recognized pseudogene. The CDR3 sequence is 10 residues long. CDR3 sequence (DNA): TGTGCCAGCAACACAGATACGCAGTATTTT. Translation gives CASNTDTQYF.

Ten or more counts support this clonotype. The V gene is TRBV5-5, the J gene TRBJ2-1; 8 positions match TRBD1. The junction had 16 bases not matched to a gene; V was cut back by 3 bases and J by 5 bases. From germline, CDR1 is SGHKS and CDR2 YYEKEE (reference sequence). This CDR3 has 18 residues. In nucleotides, the CDR3 is TGTGCCAGCAGCTCCGTATGGACCGGGGACAGGAGCAACAATGAGCAGTTCTTC. Translation: CASSSVWTGDRSNNEQFF. Full variable domain (rest looked up from reference TRBV5-5 and TRBJ2-1): DAGVTQSPTHLIKTRGQQVTLRCSPISGHKSVSWYQQVLGQGPQFIFQYYEKEERGRGNFPDRFSARQFPNYSSELNVNALLLGDSALYLCASSSVWTGDRSNNEQFFGPGTRLTVL.

The V gene is TRBV7-3, the J gene TRBJ2-3; TRBD2 matches 13 bases. The ends lost 4 bases at V and 4 bases at J; junction bases unmatched: 11. The CDR3 covers 18 residues. Germline V gene data show CDR1 as SGHTA and CDR2 as FQGTGA. As DNA, the CDR3 is TGTGCCAGCAGCTCCGAACAACTAGCGGGAGGGGGATCAGATACGCAGTATTTT. Protein product: CASSSEQLAGGGSDTQYF. Combining the CDR3 with reference TRBV7-3 and TRBJ2-3 gives the whole variable domain GAGVSQTPSNKVTEKGKYVELRCDPISGHTALYWYRQSLGQGPEFLIYFQGTGAADDSGLPNDRFFAVRPEGSVSTLKIQRTERGDSAVYLCASSSEQLAGGGSDTQYFGPGTRLTVL.